Presented here are 28 T cell receptor beta chains from one specimen sequenced in a study of cytomegalovirus exposure and HLA in healthy donors. The PCR employed 60 Vbeta primers together with 13 Jbeta primers. The method was immunoSEQ multiplex PCR; TCRdb's version includes in-frame clones alone and lacks a portion of them. The repertoire holds 100,000 to 150,000 clones, with 80% as singletons. Sequences were obtained from PBMCs. The receptors come from a middle-aged man in good health and CMV-seronegative.

The V call is TRBV7-9, the J call TRBJ2-7, with 7 bases identical to TRBD2. The CDR3 runs to 16 residues. Trimming at V came to 1 base and at J to 3 bases, leaving 9 bases not matched to a gene. Germline assignment: CDR1 SEHNR and CDR2 FQNEAQ (reference sequence). CDR3 amino acids: CASSLGGSGGYYEQYF. The DNA for the CDR3 is TGTGCCAGCAGCTTAGGAGGATCGGGAGGTTACTACGAGCAGTACTTC. The full variable domain, its missing parts supplied by reference TRBV7-9 and TRBJ2-7, is DTGVSQNPRHKITKRGQNVTFRCDPISEHNRLYWYRQTLGQGPEFLTYFQNEAQLEKSRLLSDRFSAERPKGSFSTLEIQRTEQGDSAMYLCASSLGGSGGYYEQYFGPGTRLTVT.

As concerns this clone: Other DNA sequences from this sample encode an identical CDR3 as well. The chain combines TRBV18 with TRBJ2-5; no clear D gene. The V and J ends lost 3 bases and 1 base respectively, with 9 bases between them. Germline CDR1 reads KGHSH; CDR2 reads LQKENI. This CDR3 spans 14 amino acids. The CDR3 is CASSPGQVQETQYF. CDR3 in DNA: TGTGCCAGCTCACCGGGCCAGGTCCAAGAGACCCAGTACTTC.

The chain joins TRBV5-8 to TRBJ2-7; the D gene is possibly TRBD2 (6 bases). The CDR3 consists of 15 residues. Per germline, CDR1 SGHTS and CDR2 YDEGEE. The ends were cut back, 3 bases at V and 4 bases at J, with 17 bases in the middle. The CDR3 sequence is CASSSQRGGNYEQYF. CDR3 sequence (DNA): TGTGCCAGCAGCTCCCAACGTGGGGGGAATTACGAGCAGTACTTC. Looking up the rest from reference TRBV5-8 and TRBJ2-7 gives the full variable domain: EAGVTQSPTHLIKTRGQQATLRCSPISGHTSVYWYQQALGLGLQFLLWYDEGEERNRGNFPPRFSGRQFPNYSSELNVNALELEDSALYLCASSSQRGGNYEQYFGPGTRLTVT.

This clone showed up just a few times. The rearrangement joins TRBV5-1 to TRBJ2-5; D is possibly TRBD1 (5 bases). Per the germline V gene, CDR1 is SGHRS and CDR2 is YFSETQ. CDR3 length: 14 amino acids. V lost 0 bases and J 1 base, leaving 7 bases between the germline ends. CDR3 region: CASSLGTFQETQYF. The CDR3 DNA sequence: TGCGCCAGCAGCTTGGGGACATTCCAAGAGACCCAGTACTTC.

The chain recombines TRBV5-4 with TRBJ1-1; D is ambiguous. From germline, CDR1 is SGHNT and CDR2 YYREEE (reference sequence). V was trimmed by 1 base and J by 1 base, leaving 5 bases between them. The CDR3 spans 13 residues. The CDR3 protein is CASSLRRNTEAFF. CDR3 in DNA: TGTGCCAGCAGCTTGAGGAGGAACACTGAAGCTTTCTTT.

The chain uses TRBV27 and TRBJ2-1; unclear D gene. The CDR3 length is 15 residues. In germline, CDR1 is MNHEY, CDR2 SMNVEV (reference sequence). V shed 8 bases and J shed 2 bases, with 16 bases lying between them. DNA of the CDR3: TGTGCCAGCTCCCCCACGGTAGTCCCCTACAATGAGCAGTTCTTC. The encoded protein is CASSPTVVPYNEQFF.

The CDR3 DNA sequence: TGTGCCAGCAGTATGGACTCCCGTTCCAATGAGCAGTTCTTC. Its protein is CASSMDSRSNEQFF. This chain uses TRBV2 with TRBJ2-1; possible D gene TRBD2, 5 bases. This CDR3 has 14 amino acids. CDR1 SNHLY and CDR2 FYNNEI come from the germline V gene. The ends were cut back, 5 bases at V and 6 bases at J, with 14 bases in the middle.

This clone has more than one count but fewer than ten. The CDR3 here is CASSGPVERANYNEQFF. CDR3 nucleotides: TGCGCCAGCAGCGGGCCCGTTGAGCGGGCCAATTACAATGAGCAGTTCTTC. The chain has TRBV5-1 and TRBJ2-1; the D gene is possibly TRBD2 (6 bases). The CDR3 spans 17 residues. In germline, CDR1 is SGHRS, CDR2 YFSETQ. Trimming shortened V by 4 bases and J by 4 bases, and 21 bases separated the two germline ends.

This chain uses TRBV7-6 with TRBJ1-1, with D hard to call. Germline CDR1 is SGHVS and CDR2 is FNYEAQ. The CDR3 contains 13 residues. V was pared by 3 bases and J by 2 bases, with 7 bases between. The CDR3 loop reads CASSFPQNTEAFF. DNA for the CDR3: TGTGCCAGCAGCTTTCCCCAAAACACTGAAGCTTTCTTT.

The chain is built from TRBV5-6 and TRBJ1-2; possibly TRBD1 for D (6 bases). Germline V gives CDR1 SGHDT, CDR2 YYEEEE. CDR3 length: 17 residues. The V end lost 1 base, the J end lost 4 bases, and 20 bases lay between the germline ends. CDR3 loop: CASSLHEYRAPGYGYTF. In nucleotides, the CDR3 is TGTGCCAGCAGCTTGCACGAGTACAGGGCCCCTGGCTATGGCTACACCTTC.

The chain links TRBV27 to TRBJ1-1; 11 bases map to TRBD1. This CDR3 is 16 amino acids long. Per germline, CDR1 MNHEY and CDR2 SMNVEV (reference sequence). With 8 bases clipped from V and 0 bases from J, the junction kept 8 bases outside the gene matches. DNA of the CDR3: TGTGCCAGCGGGGGGACAGGGGGATTCATGAACACTGAAGCTTTCTTT. It specifies CASGGTGGFMNTEAFF.

The chain carries TRBV7-2 and TRBJ2-7; D is possibly TRBD2 (5 bases). The CDR3 loop spans 15 amino acids. Germline V lookup: CDR1 SGHTA, CDR2 FQGNSA. Trimming stripped 1 base from V and 5 bases from J, with 15 bases between. The CDR3 loop reads CASSLGGQPGDEQYF. The CDR3 bases are TGTGCCAGCAGCTTAGGTGGCCAGCCCGGGGACGAGCAGTACTTC. Complete variable domain (other parts from reference TRBV7-2 and TRBJ2-7): GAGVSQSPSNKVTEKGKDVELRCDPISGHTALYWYRQSLGQGLEFLIYFQGNSAPDKSGLPSDRFSAERTGGSVSTLTIQRTQQEDSAVYLCASSLGGQPGDEQYFGPGTRLTVT.

This clone was counted only a few times. The chain employs TRBV30 and TRBJ1-2; 8 positions match TRBD1. The CDR3 spans 14 residues. Germline-derived CDR1 and CDR2 are GTSNPN and SVGIG (reference sequence). V gave up 4 bases and J gave up 8 bases; unmatched junction bases: 12. The CDR3 reads CAWNPGQAVGGYTF. Here the CDR3 DNA reads TGTGCCTGGAATCCGGGACAGGCTGTCGGCGGCTACACCTTC. The full variable domain, in which reference TRBV30 and TRBJ1-2 provide the parts outside the CDR3, is SQTIHQWPATLVQPVGSPLSLECTVEGTSNPNLYWYRQAAGRGLQLLFYSVGIGQISSEVPQNLSASRPQDRQFILSSKKLLLSDSGFYLCAWNPGQAVGGYTFGSGTRLTVV.

The J gene is TRBJ1-3, the V gene TRBV10-3, with D uncertain. The germline V and J ends were trimmed by 4 bases and 4 bases, with 5 bases remaining between them. This CDR3 region has 12 residues. In germline, CDR1 is ENHRY, CDR2 SYGVKD. CDR3 loop: CAISAQGNTIYF. The CDR3 nucleotides read TGTGCCATCAGTGCACAGGGAAACACCATATATTTT.

The chain recombines TRBV27 with TRBJ1-6; maybe TRBD1 (6 bases). Germline values: CDR1 MNHEY, CDR2 SMNVEV (reference sequence). V lost 6 bases and J 13 bases, leaving 16 bases between the germline ends. The CDR3 covers 13 residues. The CDR3, as DNA: TGTGCCAGCAGAGACCTCAGGGGATCGCCCCTCCACTTT. As protein: CASRDLRGSPLHF.

CDR3 sequence reads: CASSGRGSSNYGYTF. CDR3 nucleotide sequence: TGTGCCAGCAGCGGCAGGGGGTCATCAAACTATGGCTACACCTTC. V usage is TRBV7-9 and J usage is TRBJ1-2; 7 bases align to TRBD1. The ends lost 5 bases at V and 2 bases at J; junction bases unmatched: 8. This CDR3 has 15 residues. Germline assignment: CDR1 SEHNR and CDR2 FQNEAQ (reference sequence). Supplemented by reference TRBV7-9 and TRBJ1-2, the full variable domain reads DTGVSQNPRHKITKRGQNVTFRCDPISEHNRLYWYRQTLGQGPEFLTYFQNEAQLEKSRLLSDRFSAERPKGSFSTLEIQRTEQGDSAMYLCASSGRGSSNYGYTFGSGTRLTVV.

The chain links TRBV18 to TRBJ2-7, with TRBD1 as a possible D gene (6 bases). CDR1 and CDR2 from the germline V gene are KGHSH and LQKENI. V lost 4 bases and J 3 bases, leaving 13 bases between the germline ends. This CDR3 is built from 14 residues. The CDR3, as DNA: TGTGCCAGCTCACTCCGGGACACAGACTACGAGCAGTACTTC. Translation gives CASSLRDTDYEQYF.

This rearrangement joins TRBV6-1 to TRBJ1-2, with TRBD1 identical over 7 bases. Germline V gives CDR1 MNHNS, CDR2 SASEGT. The CDR3 spans 17 residues. V was pared by 2 bases and J by 2 bases, with 11 bases of the junction left unmatched. CDR3 in DNA: TGTGCCAGCAGTGAAAACCCTACGGGACAGCCCAACTATGGCTACACCTTC. Translating it yields CASSENPTGQPNYGYTF.

The V call is TRBV25-1, the J call TRBJ1-4; no reliable D call. V lost 6 bases, J lost 8 bases, and 7 bases lay in between. The V gene's germline CDR1 is MGHDK and CDR2 SYGVNS. This CDR3 is 11 amino acids long. CDR3 in DNA: TGTGCCAGCAGATCGGTGGAAAAACTGTTTTTT. Protein sequence: CASRSVEKLFF.

The chain links TRBV30 to TRBJ2-1, with a weak D call TRBD1 (6 bases). Per germline, CDR1 GTSNPN and CDR2 SVGIG (reference sequence). The V end was cut by 0 bases, the J end by 2 bases, with 14 bases between. This CDR3 has 16 amino acids. The CDR3 region has the DNA TGTGCCTGGAGTGTGAACAGGGCTCCACCCTACAATGAGCAGTTCTTC. This sequence encodes CAWSVNRAPPYNEQFF.

The CDR3 sequence is CASSETGAGGSGANVLTF. CDR3 DNA: TGTGCCAGCAGCGAGACAGGGGCCGGTGGCTCTGGGGCCAACGTCCTGACTTTC. V and J are TRBV2 and TRBJ2-6, with 8 bases fitting TRBD1. Trimming removed 6 bases from V and 0 bases from J; junction bases left unmatched: 10. Germline CDR1 reads SNHLY; CDR2 reads FYNNEI. The CDR3 has 18 residues.

The chain recombines TRBV5-1 with TRBJ1-4, with 9 bases lining up with TRBD1. The junction had 7 bases not matched to a gene; V was cut back by 5 bases and J by 8 bases. The CDR3 loop spans 14 amino acids. The germline gives CDR1 SGHRS, CDR2 YFSETQ. The CDR3 protein is CASRPQGAGEKLFF. CDR3 DNA sequence: TGCGCCAGCAGACCACAGGGGGCAGGAGAAAAACTGTTTTTT.

The chain is built from TRBV30 and TRBJ1-1; 7 bases match TRBD1. Germline V gene data show CDR1 as GTSNPN and CDR2 as SVGIG (reference sequence). The CDR3 totals 14 residues. J lost 1 base, V lost 3 bases, and 5 bases had no gene match. The CDR3 is CAWRIRDRNTEAFF. For the CDR3, the DNA is TGTGCCTGGAGGATCCGGGACAGGAACACTGAAGCTTTCTTT.

The chain links TRBV7-7 to TRBJ2-2; D may be TRBD2 (5 bases). V was shortened by 5 bases and J by 4 bases, with 8 bases between the two germline ends. Germline V gene data show CDR1 as SSHAT and CDR2 as FNYEAQ (reference sequence). This CDR3 contains 13 residues. Here the CDR3 reads CASSHGSTGELFF. The CDR3 bases are TGTGCCAGCAGCCATGGGAGCACCGGGGAGCTGTTTTTT.

The CDR3 is CASSALQAQYF. The CDR3 DNA reads as TGTGCCAGCAGTGCGCTACAGGCGCAGTATTTT. The rearrangement links TRBV6-1 to TRBJ2-3; perhaps TRBD1 as D (5 bases). The length of the CDR3 is 11 residues. The germline V gene encodes CDR1 MNHNS and CDR2 SASEGT. Deletions cut 4 bases from V and 10 bases from J, with 9 bases between.

This clone was picked up one time. The chain is built from TRBV9 and TRBJ2-7; tentatively, D is TRBD2 (6 bases). The germline V gene encodes CDR1 SGDLS and CDR2 YYNGEE. V was shortened by 0 bases and J by 6 bases, with 16 bases between the two germline ends. The CDR3 consists of 15 residues. CDR3 DNA: TGTGCCAGCAGCGTAGATGGCGGGATGTCTCCCGAGCAGTACTTC. It codes for CASSVDGGMSPEQYF.

The rearrangement links TRBV2 to TRBJ2-5; D is unclear. Germline values: CDR1 SNHLY, CDR2 FYNNEI. The CDR3 totals 13 residues. V was trimmed by 6 bases and J by 2 bases, leaving 10 bases between them. Here the CDR3 reads CASRAVIQETQYF. In nucleotides, the CDR3 is TGTGCCAGCAGGGCGGTAATACAAGAGACCCAGTACTTC.

The V and J genes are TRBV10-1 and TRBJ2-4; 9 bases agree with TRBD2. The CDR3 totals 14 residues. Germline-derived CDR1 and CDR2 are WNHNN and SYGVQD (reference sequence). Trimming took 5 bases from V and 6 from J; bases not matched to a gene: 5. The CDR3 reads CASSLAGEGNIQYF. CDR3 coding DNA: TGCGCCAGCAGTTTAGCGGGAGAGGGAAACATTCAGTACTTC.